The entry below describes one TCR beta chain. The PCR employed 60 Vbeta primers together with 13 Jbeta primers. The method was immunoSEQ multiplex PCR; TCRdb's version includes in-frame clones alone and lacks a portion of them. The sample includes around 100,000 clones, 55% to 75% seen only once; the top ten take roughly 8.4%. This specimen belongs to a study of cytomegalovirus exposure and HLA in healthy donors. Sequencing was carried out using PBMCs. The clonotype originates from a young man in good health and CMV-seropositive.

Written as DNA, the CDR3 is TGTGCCAGCAGTAACAGGGTCTCTGGGGCCAACGTCCTGACTTTC. Translating it yields CASSNRVSGANVLTF. The gene calls are TRBV25-1 and TRBJ2-6; tentative D call: TRBD1 (6 bases). The germline V and J ends were trimmed by 5 bases and 0 bases, with 8 bases remaining between them. The CDR3 totals 15 residues. Germline V CDR1 and CDR2: MGHDK, SYGVNS.